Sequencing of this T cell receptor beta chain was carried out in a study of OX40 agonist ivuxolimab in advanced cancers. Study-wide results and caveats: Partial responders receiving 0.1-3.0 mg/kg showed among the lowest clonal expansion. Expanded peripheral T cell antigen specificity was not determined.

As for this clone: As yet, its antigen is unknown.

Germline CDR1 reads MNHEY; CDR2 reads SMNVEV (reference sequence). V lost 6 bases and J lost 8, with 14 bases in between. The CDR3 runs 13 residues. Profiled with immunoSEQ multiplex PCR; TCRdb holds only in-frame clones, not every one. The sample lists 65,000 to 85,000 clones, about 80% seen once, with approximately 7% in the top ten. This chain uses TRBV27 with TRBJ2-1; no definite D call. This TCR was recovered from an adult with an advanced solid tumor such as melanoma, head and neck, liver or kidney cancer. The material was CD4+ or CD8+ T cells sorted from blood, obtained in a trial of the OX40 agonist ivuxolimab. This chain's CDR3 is CASSLGNGDEQFF. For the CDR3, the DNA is TGTGCCAGCAGCTTGGGGAATGGCGATGAGCAGTTCTTC.